Described below is a single TCR beta chain sequence and its context. Its antigen is undetermined. The data are from a study of tumor-infiltrating lymphocytes in primary liver carcinoma. Constant-region priming of around 500 ng total RNA yielded TCR beta cDNA. ARM-PCR, slightly modified, supplied the TCR beta libraries through three nested multiplex PCR rounds. The first two PCR rounds used TRBV1-TRBV30 primers with a Cbeta primer, around 10 cycles each. TCRdb analysed the multiplex PCR reads with MiXCR anew, one entry per CDR3 protein. The sample records about 180,000 distinct CDR3 sequences, around 60% being singletons. Trimming pared 5 bases from V and 0 bases from J, leaving 15 bases between. Germline V gene data show CDR1 as WSHSY and CDR2 as SAAADI. This CDR3 has 16 amino acids. Study results and caveats: Blood fell significantly below tumors in its top-250-clone fraction (p = 0.039).

Unsorted whole blood yielded blood RNA, and germline DNA was extracted as well. The receptor's source is a man aged 40-50 years with primary liver carcinoma and hepatitis B virus infection. Specimen: peripheral blood. The V and J genes are TRBV10-2 and TRBJ2-3; D may be TRBD2 (5 bases). The CDR3 DNA sequence: TGCGCCAGCAGTCCAGGACCTAGCCATAGCACAGATACGCAGTATTTT. It is translated as CASSPGPSHSTDTQYF.